This entry features one TCR beta chain sequence. This clonotype appeared many times. What antigen it recognizes has not been identified. The record has no base qualities; no much larger clone is one base away. The time point tag for this specimen amounts to: pre-sensitization, week 0. Per the publication, the treatment or condition label means: therapeutic diphenylcyclopropenone sensitization with weekly scalp DPC. At each patch-test visit, blood was drawn before the patch test was applied. Patients were eligible if aged 18 to 70, diagnosed with alopecia and judged suitable for DPC therapy, and pregnant patients were excluded. Total RNA was extracted from unfractionated whole blood collected in Tempus Blood RNA tubes. The library was obtained by RACE. Sequencing instrument: NextSeq 500. During library preparation, unique molecular identifiers were attached to individual cDNA molecules so that TCRs could be counted quantitatively and reproducibly. Each blood RNA sample was used to sequence both TCR alpha and TCR beta chains. Per the original workflow: Samples had a median of about 96,000 TCRs, with a range from roughly 23,224 to 700,000. V, J and CDR3 annotation of the TCR reads was carried out using the Decombinator software suite. To make PS versus PT1 abundance plots, every sample was subsampled to the same number of TCRs (28,000). Expanded TCRs were defined as absent before sensitization and observed at least eight times at the 2-week time point. TCRdb redid the processing of the public reads, applying fastp at Q25 and MiXCR, and retained in-frame beta chains. Each CDR3 protein gets just one entry, which takes the most common genes and DNA from the rows behind it. TCRdb, not the authors, supplied the V and J calls. For this sample the table gives roughly 100,000 distinct CDR3 sequences, of which more than 10% were detected only once. The ten largest clonotypes hold approximately 3.4% of the sample.

The record originates from a study of human T cells and chemical hapten exposure (dated by TCRdb to the early 2020s). A note on the overall study: For sensitization, 2% DPC in acetone was applied to a 2 cm by 2 cm area of upper inner arm skin. Peripheral blood TCR repertoire changes were tracked in vivo in alopecia patients during primary and secondary sensitization to the hapten diphenylcyclopropenone (DPC). Patient blood was sampled pre-sensitization (week 0) and at 2, 6 and about 24 weeks after DPC sensitization. For TCR sequencing, blood came from 25 to 35 alopecia patients at anywhere from one to four time points (pre-sensitization, 2, 6 and 24 weeks). Alopecia areata with under or over 50% scalp involvement, alopecia totalis and alopecia universalis were represented in the patient cohort, which was mostly female. Libraries were combined into a pool for sequencing, and differences in TCR yield between samples came mainly from small differences in library volumes within the pool. Weekly therapeutic DPC doses were additionally applied to the scalp of patients throughout the approximately 23-week study period. Patch tests used Finn chambers with 0.01% DPC on the upper back, scored after 6 days by International Contact Dermatitis Research Group standards. Paper-wide results and their limitations: After repeated subsampling, changes were observed in the strength of the expansion versus patch-test correlation and in the threshold at which the correlation became significant. DPC sensitization did not change the number of TCRs with a frequency above 1 in 1000, and there was no evidence of changes in global repertoire structure. Because every patient had alopecia, a presumed autoimmune disease, the patients' immune response might differ from that of healthy individuals. A positive correlation was found between the number of PT1 expanded TCRs and patch test score, with significance reached at thresholds 8, 16 and 32 but not 4. Significantly more large CDR3 similarity clusters were formed by expanded TCRs than by pre-sensitization or healthy control sets, consistent with antigen-driven responses.

Measured from the cysteine to the phenylalanine, the CDR3 is 13 residues long. Only the CDR3 DNA is retained, 39 bases long and in frame from the first base. Via the germline V gene (reference sequence), CDR1 is GTSNPN and CDR2 SVGIG. Unmatched junction bases come to 4, with V trimmed by 7 bases and J by 4 bases. The TCR sequence derives from an older woman with alopecia areata. Some clones in this sample may be carry-over from other donors' samples. The sample in question was whole blood, obtained in connection with sensitization to the hapten diphenylcyclopropenone (DPC). The V and J genes are TRBV30 and TRBJ1-5, with 10 bases aligning to TRBD1. The DNA sequence is given as TGTGCCTACGGGACAGGGGAGAATCAGCCCCAGCATTTT. Its amino acids are CAYGTGENQPQHF.